This T cell receptor beta chain was captured in a study of CD8 T cells in Susac syndrome. V lost 1 base to trimming and J lost 8 bases; unmatched junction nucleotides: 7. CDR3 length: 16 residues. CDR1 is KGHDR, CDR2 SFDVKD, per germline. A quantity of roughly 0.5 to 1 ug RNA underwent reverse transcription using random hexamers. Amplification of TCR beta CDR3 was carried out by immunoSEQ multiplex PCR, which covered 54 Vbeta and 13 Jbeta segments. One entry per CDR3 protein results from TCRdb running MiXCR on the immunoSEQ multiplex PCR reads. The data hold approximately 150,000 distinct CDR3 sequences, with 94% observed a single time. Sequencing of TCR beta was undertaken in CD8+ and CD4+ T cells derived from blood. The CD8+ and CD4+ T cells were negatively isolated, with the TEMRA cells enriched by FACS.

The TCR comes from a human donor with multiple sclerosis. The V gene is TRBV24-1, the J gene TRBJ2-1; 10 bases agree with TRBD2. The sequenced sample was CD4+ T cells from PBMCs. The CDR3 here is CATSDFGLAGVYEQFF. CDR3 nucleotide sequence: TGTGCCACCAGTGATTTCGGGCTAGCGGGAGTCTATGAGCAGTTCTTC.